Listed below are T cell receptor beta chains from one sample, sequenced in a study of radiotherapy plus CTLA-4 blockade in lung cancer. Assay used: immunoSEQ multiplex PCR; TCRdb lists only in-frame clones, some missing. The sample has tens of thousands of clones; about 88% are singletons. The sample here was peripheral blood, taken from a patient treated with radiotherapy plus ipilimumab. All receptors derive from a human donor with non-small cell lung cancer that progressed on radiotherapy plus ipilimumab. Each CDR3 is given with its conserved first and last residue. Fields, in order: J gene, V gene, D gene, clone size, CDR3 DNA, CDR3 protein. The D gene is left open where the match is weak. Clone size appears in some rows only: once, few, many, or a class for an expanded clone.

J gene: TRBJ2-2
V gene: TRBV7-6
D gene: TRBD1
clone size: -
CDR3 DNA: TGTGCCAGCAGCTGGGAACCGGGACAGGGGAACACCGGGGAGCTGTTTTTT
CDR3 protein: CASSWEPGQGNTGELFF

J gene: TRBJ1-2
V gene: TRBV7-9
D gene: -
clone size: -
CDR3 DNA: TGTGCCAGCAGCCCCCCAAGTGTCAGGGCTTATGGCTACACCTTC
CDR3 protein: CASSPPSVRAYGYTF

J gene: TRBJ1-2
V gene: TRBV5-1
D gene: TRBD1
clone size: -
CDR3 DNA: TGCGCCAGCAGCACTGGGACAGGGGAAGGCTACACCTTC
CDR3 protein: CASSTGTGEGYTF

J gene: TRBJ1-2
V gene: TRBV7-4
D gene: -
clone size: -
CDR3 DNA: TGTGCCAGCAGCCATCTCAGGGACTATGGCTACACCTTC
CDR3 protein: CASSHLRDYGYTF

J gene: TRBJ2-5
V gene: TRBV29-1
D gene: -
clone size: few
CDR3 DNA: TGCAGCGTTGGGCAGGGAGCGGAGACCCAGTACTTC
CDR3 protein: CSVGQGAETQYF

J gene: TRBJ1-6
V gene: TRBV15
D gene: -
clone size: -
CDR3 DNA: TGTGCCACCAGCAAGGGTTTCTATAATTCACCCCTCCACTTT
CDR3 protein: CATSKGFYNSPLHF

J gene: TRBJ1-1
V gene: TRBV19
D gene: TRBD1
clone size: -
CDR3 DNA: TGTGCCAGTACTCGGTCCTGGGACAGGGGCACTGAAGCTTTCTTT
CDR3 protein: CASTRSWDRGTEAFF

J gene: TRBJ2-3
V gene: TRBV18
D gene: TRBD1
clone size: -
CDR3 DNA: TGTGCCAGCTCACCACCGGACAGGGGGCTTACAGATACGCAGTATTTT
CDR3 protein: CASSPPDRGLTDTQYF

J gene: TRBJ2-1
V gene: TRBV5-4
D gene: TRBD1
clone size: -
CDR3 DNA: TGTGCCAGCAGCTCCGGGACAGGGGTCTACAATGAGCAGTTCTTC
CDR3 protein: CASSSGTGVYNEQFF

J gene: TRBJ2-5
V gene: TRBV7-2
D gene: TRBD2
clone size: -
CDR3 DNA: TGTGCCAGCAGCCCCATGCCGGGACTAGCGACGACCCAGTACTTC
CDR3 protein: CASSPMPGLATTQYF

J gene: TRBJ1-3
V gene: TRBV7-9
D gene: -
clone size: -
CDR3 DNA: TGTGCCAGCAGCTTAAGCGAAGTAGGAAACACCATATATTTT
CDR3 protein: CASSLSEVGNTIYF

J gene: TRBJ1-3
V gene: TRBV5-4
D gene: -
clone size: -
CDR3 DNA: TGTGCCAGCAGCTTGGAAGGGGAAATATATTTT
CDR3 protein: CASSLEGEIYF

J gene: TRBJ1-3
V gene: TRBV19
D gene: -
clone size: -
CDR3 DNA: TGTGCCAGTAGCCCCGGGGCAGTTGGAAACACCATATATTTT
CDR3 protein: CASSPGAVGNTIYF

J gene: TRBJ1-3
V gene: TRBV10-1
D gene: -
clone size: -
CDR3 DNA: TGCGCCAGCACAATGAAAGGGAGTGGAAACACCATATATTTT
CDR3 protein: CASTMKGSGNTIYF

J gene: TRBJ1-5
V gene: TRBV7-9
D gene: TRBD1
clone size: -
CDR3 DNA: TGTGCCAGCAGCACTACCATAGCCGGGACAGAAAATCAGCCCCAGCATTTT
CDR3 protein: CASSTTIAGTENQPQHF

J gene: TRBJ2-3
V gene: TRBV18
D gene: -
clone size: -
CDR3 DNA: TGTGCCAGCTCACCGGGGTCGGGACTCGATACGCAGTATTTT
CDR3 protein: CASSPGSGLDTQYF

J gene: TRBJ1-6
V gene: TRBV6-5
D gene: -
clone size: -
CDR3 DNA: TGTGCCAGCAGTTATTATCTTGGGGATTCACCCCTCCACTTT
CDR3 protein: CASSYYLGDSPLHF

J gene: TRBJ2-1
V gene: TRBV9
D gene: -
clone size: -
CDR3 DNA: TGTGCCAGCAGCGTAGCTCCCTCTACGAGCAATGAGCAGTTCTTC
CDR3 protein: CASSVAPSTSNEQFF

J gene: TRBJ1-1
V gene: TRBV5-8
D gene: TRBD1
clone size: -
CDR3 DNA: TGTGCCAGCAGCCGGGGACAGGCCGTCTTAGGGAACACTGAAGCTTTCTTT
CDR3 protein: CASSRGQAVLGNTEAFF

J gene: TRBJ2-5
V gene: TRBV19
D gene: -
clone size: -
CDR3 DNA: TGTGCCAGCAAGAGTGGGGTCGGACTCGTGGAGGAGACCCAGTACTTC
CDR3 protein: CASKSGVGLVEETQYF

J gene: TRBJ1-5
V gene: TRBV7-2
D gene: -
clone size: few
CDR3 DNA: TGTGCCAGCAGCCGGGACACGAATCAGCCCCAGCATTTT
CDR3 protein: CASSRDTNQPQHF

J gene: TRBJ2-7
V gene: TRBV27
D gene: -
clone size: -
CDR3 DNA: TGTGCCACCACGACACTTTACGAGCAGTACTTC
CDR3 protein: CATTTLYEQYF

J gene: TRBJ2-6
V gene: TRBV9
D gene: -
clone size: few
CDR3 DNA: TGTGCCAGCAGGGGTACCGGGGCCAACGTCCTGACTTTC
CDR3 protein: CASRGTGANVLTF

J gene: TRBJ2-3
V gene: TRBV11-2
D gene: TRBD2
clone size: -
CDR3 DNA: TGTGCCAGCAGCTTAGAACCCGCCGGGGGGACTAGCGGGAGCACAGATACGCAGTATTTT
CDR3 protein: CASSLEPAGGTSGSTDTQYF

J gene: TRBJ2-7
V gene: TRBV4-1
D gene: -
clone size: -
CDR3 DNA: TGCGCCAGCAGCCAAGATACTCAGGGCGCCTACGAGCAGTACTTC
CDR3 protein: CASSQDTQGAYEQYF

J gene: TRBJ2-1
V gene: TRBV10-3
D gene: TRBD1
clone size: -
CDR3 DNA: TGTGCCATCAGGCCGAGCGACAGGGGGTACAATGAGCAGTTCTTC
CDR3 protein: CAIRPSDRGYNEQFF

J gene: TRBJ2-7
V gene: TRBV7-2
D gene: TRBD2
clone size: -
CDR3 DNA: TGTGCCAGCAGCCTCAGCGGGAGATATGTTGAGCAGTACTTC
CDR3 protein: CASSLSGRYVEQYF

J gene: TRBJ1-5
V gene: TRBV4-2
D gene: -
clone size: -
CDR3 DNA: TGTGCCAGCAGCCAAGAGGTCCAGGGCAATAGCAATCAGCCCCAGCATTTT
CDR3 protein: CASSQEVQGNSNQPQHF

J gene: TRBJ2-2
V gene: TRBV7-6
D gene: TRBD1
clone size: -
CDR3 DNA: TGTGCCAGCAGCTCGGTACAGGGGGCCGGCACCGGGGAGCTGTTTTTT
CDR3 protein: CASSSVQGAGTGELFF

J gene: TRBJ2-7
V gene: TRBV2
D gene: -
clone size: -
CDR3 DNA: TGTGCCAGCACAGGCAGGTCTGCCTACGAGCAGTACTTC
CDR3 protein: CASTGRSAYEQYF

J gene: TRBJ2-7
V gene: TRBV5-1
D gene: -
clone size: -
CDR3 DNA: TGCGCCAGCAGCTGGAGACAGTCCTACTACGAGCAGTACTTC
CDR3 protein: CASSWRQSYYEQYF

J gene: TRBJ2-7
V gene: TRBV2
D gene: -
clone size: -
CDR3 DNA: TGTGCCAGCAGTGATCTGGCTAGCGAGTCAGGGCAGTACTTC
CDR3 protein: CASSDLASESGQYF

J gene: TRBJ2-5
V gene: TRBV7-2
D gene: TRBD2
clone size: -
CDR3 DNA: TGTGCCAGCAGCTTACAGCGGGGCCTACAAGAGACCCAGTACTTC
CDR3 protein: CASSLQRGLQETQYF

J gene: TRBJ1-3
V gene: TRBV5-1
D gene: -
clone size: -
CDR3 DNA: TGCGCCATTACTCAGGGCGGTGTGGTTTCTGGAAACACCATATATTTT
CDR3 protein: CAITQGGVVSGNTIYF

J gene: TRBJ2-3
V gene: TRBV4-3
D gene: -
clone size: -
CDR3 DNA: TGCGCCAGCAGCCAAGGTCCCTCGGGTAGCACAGATACGCAGTATTTT
CDR3 protein: CASSQGPSGSTDTQYF

J gene: TRBJ1-5
V gene: TRBV27
D gene: -
clone size: -
CDR3 DNA: TGTGCCAGCAGCCTTCGAGGGGGCAATCAGCCCCAGCATTTT
CDR3 protein: CASSLRGGNQPQHF

J gene: TRBJ2-3
V gene: TRBV27
D gene: TRBD2
clone size: -
CDR3 DNA: TGTGCCAGCAGGCCGGGACTAGAGTCAGATACGCAGTATTTT
CDR3 protein: CASRPGLESDTQYF

J gene: TRBJ2-5
V gene: TRBV2
D gene: TRBD1
clone size: -
CDR3 DNA: TGTGCCAGCAGGGCAGGGGGTGTCTTTTACCAAGAGACCCAGTACTTC
CDR3 protein: CASRAGGVFYQETQYF

J gene: TRBJ2-3
V gene: TRBV5-4
D gene: -
clone size: -
CDR3 DNA: TGTGCCAGCAGGGAGGTAGGGCTGTCAGATACGCAGTATTTT
CDR3 protein: CASREVGLSDTQYF

J gene: TRBJ2-7
V gene: TRBV10-3
D gene: TRBD1
clone size: -
CDR3 DNA: TGTGCCATCAGTGATCGTCGGGGACAGGGGGTTCCCGAGCAGTACTTC
CDR3 protein: CAISDRRGQGVPEQYF